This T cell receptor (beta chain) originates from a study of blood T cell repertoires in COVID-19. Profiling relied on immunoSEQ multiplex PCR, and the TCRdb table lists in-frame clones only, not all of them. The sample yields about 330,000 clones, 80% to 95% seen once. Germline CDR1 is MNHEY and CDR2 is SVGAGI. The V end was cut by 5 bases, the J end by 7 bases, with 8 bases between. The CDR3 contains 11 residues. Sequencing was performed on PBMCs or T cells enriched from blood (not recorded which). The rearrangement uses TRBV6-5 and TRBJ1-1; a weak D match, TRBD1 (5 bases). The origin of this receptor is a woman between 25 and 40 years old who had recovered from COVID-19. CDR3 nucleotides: TGTGCCAGCAGTAAACAGGTTGAAGCTTTCTTT. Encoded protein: CASSKQVEAFF.